Listed here are 18 T cell receptor beta chains from one sample, sequenced in a study of blood T cell repertoires in COVID-19 (dated by TCRdb to about 2020). The protocol used for the library was the immunoSEQ multiplex PCR assay. The immuneACCESS repertoire file appears here via TCRdb, limited to in-frame rearrangements. These files lack a portion of the clones; in checked studies, under half of the deficit traces to unresolved V genes, and the cause of the others is not known. This sample holds some 95,000 clones; approximately 86% were observed only once. The ten largest make up roughly 1.2% of the sample. Sequenced: peripheral blood. These receptors came from an elderly man with active or convalescent COVID-19.

The chain joins TRBV19 to TRBJ2-6; 9 bases match TRBD1. CDR3 size: 17 residues. V trimming: 8 bases; J trimming: 0 bases; junction bases outside the gene matches: 8. Germline assignment: CDR1 LNHDA and CDR2 SQIVND (reference sequence). The CDR3 sequence: CASPDGTGNSGANVLTF. CDR3 bases: TGTGCCAGTCCCGATGGGACAGGGAACTCTGGGGCCAACGTCCTGACTTTC.

V usage is TRBV7-9 and J usage is TRBJ2-1, with D perhaps matching TRBD1 (6 bases). Trimming took 5 bases from V and 3 from J, leaving 20 bases between them. CDR3 size: 17 residues. Per the germline V gene, CDR1 is SEHNR and CDR2 is FQNEAQ (reference sequence). The CDR3 nucleotides read TGTGCCAGCAGCGCTCAACGAACAGGGATGATCTACAATGAGCAGTTCTTC. Its protein is CASSAQRTGMIYNEQFF.

This chain connects TRBV28 to TRBJ1-4; possibly TRBD1 for D (6 bases). The CDR3 contains 15 residues. Trimming removed 2 bases from V and 5 bases from J, with 12 bases in between. The germline CDR1 and CDR2 sequences are MDHEN and SYDVKM. The CDR3 region has the DNA TGTGCCAGCAGTTTACTCACAGGGAAAAATGAAAAACTGTTTTTT. The encoded protein is CASSLLTGKNEKLFF.

Notes on this clone: Other DNA sequences in the same sample also yield this CDR3. The chain employs TRBV28 and TRBJ1-5; possibly TRBD1 for D (5 bases). The V gene lost 2 bases and the J gene lost 3 bases, with 8 bases spanning the gap. Germline loops: CDR1 MDHEN, CDR2 SYDVKM. This CDR3 is built from 14 residues. The CDR3 coding sequence is TGTGCCAGCAGTTTAACCAGGGCCAATCAGCCCCAGCATTTT. It specifies CASSLTRANQPQHF.

This chain links TRBV28 with TRBJ2-7; 8 bases line up with TRBD2. The V gene end was trimmed by 6 bases and the J gene end by 3 bases; junction bases not matched to a gene: 7. The germline V gene has CDR1 MDHEN and CDR2 SYDVKM. This CDR3 is 14 amino acids long. CDR3 sequence reads: CASSPGAGDYEQYF. The CDR3 DNA is TGTGCCAGCAGCCCAGGAGCGGGAGACTACGAGCAGTACTTC.

The chain carries TRBV7-3 and TRBJ2-7, with a possible D match to TRBD1 (6 bases). CDR3 length equals 13 residues. Per the germline V gene, CDR1 is SGHTA and CDR2 is FQGTGA. V gave up 3 bases and J gave up 5 bases, with 11 bases separating them. CDR3: CASSFRGGDEQYF. DNA of the CDR3: TGTGCCAGCAGCTTCAGGGGCGGCGACGAGCAGTACTTC.

V and J are TRBV27 and TRBJ1-5; no reliable D call. The ends were cut back, 5 bases at V and 5 bases at J, with 7 bases in the middle. The CDR3 extends over 12 amino acids. Germline assignment: CDR1 MNHEY and CDR2 SMNVEV (reference sequence). CDR3: CASSTSYQPQHF. CDR3 DNA: TGTGCCAGCAGTACGAGTTATCAGCCCCAGCATTTT.

The chain couples TRBV19 to TRBJ1-5; weak D call: TRBD1 (6 bases). Trimming shortened V by 5 bases and J by 7 bases, and 9 bases separated the two germline ends. Germline V gene data show CDR1 as LNHDA and CDR2 as SQIVND (reference sequence). The CDR3 extends over 12 amino acids. The CDR3 loop reads CASSGGPQPQHF. CDR3 nucleotides: TGTGCCAGTAGTGGGGGCCCCCAGCCCCAGCATTTT.

The V gene is TRBV6-5, the J gene TRBJ1-2; the D gene is possibly TRBD1 (6 bases). Trimming removed 6 bases from V and 4 bases from J, with 12 bases in between. The germline gives CDR1 MNHEY, CDR2 SVGAGI. The CDR3 sequence is 13 residues long. CDR3 sequence: CASRTGGLYGYTF. Written as DNA, the CDR3 is TGTGCCAGCAGGACCGGGGGGCTCTATGGCTACACCTTC.

The gene calls are TRBV18 and TRBJ2-7, with 10 bases identical to TRBD2. Germline CDR1 reads KGHSH; CDR2 reads LQKENI. The V segment lost 3 bases and the J segment 0 bases; nucleotides outside the gene matches: 8. The CDR3 runs to 17 residues. This CDR3 is CASSPALAGGLSYEQYF. CDR3 bases: TGTGCCAGCTCACCTGCCTTAGCGGGAGGTCTCTCCTACGAGCAGTACTTC.

The chain links TRBV24-1 to TRBJ1-5; 8 nucleotides align to TRBD1. Germline V gene sequence: CDR1 KGHDR, CDR2 SFDVKD. V was clipped by 4 bases and J by 6 bases; unmatched bases: 4. The CDR3 has 14 amino acids. The CDR3 is CATSDGQGIQPQHF. CDR3 DNA: TGTGCCACCAGTGACGGACAGGGAATTCAGCCCCAGCATTTT.

V is TRBV9 and J is TRBJ2-1, with 8 positions matching TRBD2. The CDR3 extends over 15 amino acids. The V and J ends lost 3 bases and 3 bases, in that order; junction bases with no gene match: 5. CDR1 and CDR2 from the germline V gene are SGDLS and YYNGEE. CDR3 loop: CASSAGLGDYNEQFF. The DNA for the CDR3 is TGTGCCAGCAGCGCGGGACTAGGGGACTACAATGAGCAGTTCTTC.

This clone appeared a few times. This sequence joins TRBV7-9 and TRBJ2-1, with 7 bases matching TRBD1. Germline trimming cut 5 bases from V and 10 bases from J; bases unmatched to any gene: 2. This CDR3 is built from 11 residues. Germline-derived CDR1 and CDR2 are SEHNR and FQNEAQ (reference sequence). The CDR3 loop is CASSLGQEQFF. Here the CDR3 DNA reads TGTGCCAGCAGCCTGGGACAGGAGCAGTTCTTC.

The chain links TRBV30 to TRBJ1-2; D is unresolved. This CDR3 comprises 13 residues. Germline V gives CDR1 GTSNPN, CDR2 SVGIG (reference sequence). Trimming pared 3 bases from V and 7 bases from J, leaving 15 bases between. CDR3 sequence reads: CAWSAARRGGYTF. CDR3 sequence (DNA): TGTGCCTGGAGCGCCGCCCGTCGGGGTGGCTACACCTTC.

The chain has TRBV4-2 and TRBJ1-5, with 10 bases aligning to TRBD1. V lost 3 bases and J lost 0; bases outside the gene matches: 11. This CDR3 comprises 19 residues. Germline V gene sequence: CDR1 LGHNA, CDR2 YNFKEQ. Here the CDR3 reads CASSQAPGQGTFSNQPQHF. CDR3 DNA sequence: TGTGCCAGCAGCCAGGCCCCGGGACAGGGGACCTTTAGCAATCAGCCCCAGCATTTT.

The chain carries TRBV18 and TRBJ1-3, with 7 nucleotides matching TRBD1. Germline V gene lookup returns CDR1 KGHSH and CDR2 LQKENI. The CDR3 loop spans 17 amino acids. The J segment lost 0 bases and the V segment lost 3 bases, leaving 8 bases of the junction unmatched. CDR3 loop: CASSPNAAGGSGNTIYF. In DNA, the CDR3 is TGTGCCAGCTCACCGAACGCAGCAGGGGGCTCTGGAAACACCATATATTTT.

The chain employs TRBV28 and TRBJ1-2, with 7 bases identical to TRBD1. Germline V CDR1 and CDR2: MDHEN, SYDVKM. Trimming removed 7 bases from V and 3 bases from J; junction bases left unmatched: 8. The CDR3 is 14 amino acids. The CDR3 coding sequence is TGTGCCAGCACTACAGGGGACCAATACTATGGCTACACCTTC. Translating gives CASTTGDQYYGYTF.

The chain combines TRBV6-6 with TRBJ1-2; TRBD1 aligns across 7 bases. Trimming removed 5 bases from V and 5 bases from J; junction bases left unmatched: 17. Per the germline V gene, CDR1 is MNHNY and CDR2 is SVGAGI (reference sequence). This CDR3 spans 17 amino acids. CDR3 sequence (DNA): TGTGCCAGCAGTCGGAGGACAGACAGGGCAAGCACGTATGGCTACACCTTC. Translation: CASSRRTDRASTYGYTF.